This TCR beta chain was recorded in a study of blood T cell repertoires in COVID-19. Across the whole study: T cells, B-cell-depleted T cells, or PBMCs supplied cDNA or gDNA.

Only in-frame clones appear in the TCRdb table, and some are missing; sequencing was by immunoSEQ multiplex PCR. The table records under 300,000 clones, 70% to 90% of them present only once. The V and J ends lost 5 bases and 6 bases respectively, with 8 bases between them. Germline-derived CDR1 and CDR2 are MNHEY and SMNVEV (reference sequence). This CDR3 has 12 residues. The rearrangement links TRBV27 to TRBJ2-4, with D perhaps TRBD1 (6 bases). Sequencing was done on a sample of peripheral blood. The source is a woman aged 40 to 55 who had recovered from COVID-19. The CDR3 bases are TGTGCCAGCAGTCCCAGGGGAAACATTCAGTACTTC. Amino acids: CASSPRGNIQYF.